The rows below give T cell receptor beta chains drawn from one sample of a study of T cell responses to AZD1222 COVID-19 vaccine. The assay was immunoSEQ multiplex PCR, and TCRdb's table has in-frame clones only and misses some. The table records 150,000 to 200,000 clones, around 87% of them present only once. Sequenced material: peripheral blood, taken on day 0 of MenACWY control vaccination. Receptors were obtained from an adult in good health. Each CDR3 is given with its conserved first and last residue. The order of the fields is CDR3 protein, CDR3 DNA, V gene, clone size, D gene, J gene. The D gene is left open where the match is weak. Expanded clones are given a class, and other clones once, few, many or no size at all.

CASSLGAGETQYF	TGTGCCAGCAGCTTGGGAGCGGGGGAGACCCAGTACTTC	TRBV5-6	few	TRBD2	TRBJ2-5
CASSLVGGQGYEQYF	TGCGCCAGCAGCTTGGTCGGCGGGCAGGGCTACGAGCAGTACTTC	TRBV5-1	NA	NA	TRBJ2-7
CASIHAGTRMNTEAFF	TGTGCCAGCATTCATGCGGGGACGAGGATGAACACTGAAGCTTTCTTT	TRBV2	once	NA	TRBJ1-1
CASSAGSQPQHF	TGTGCCAGCAGCGCCGGGAGTCAGCCCCAGCATTTT	TRBV5-6	NA	NA	TRBJ1-5
CASSLNDGTGGQPQHF	TGTGCCAGCAGCTTAAATGACGGGACAGGGGGTCAGCCCCAGCATTTT	TRBV7-2	NA	TRBD1	TRBJ1-5
CASSSRQGPNQPQHF	TGTGCCAGCAGCTCGAGACAGGGCCCAAATCAGCCCCAGCATTTT	TRBV7-2	NA	TRBD1	TRBJ1-5
CASSTLGGSYEQYF	TGTGCCAGCAGTACGCTGGGCGGCTCCTACGAGCAGTACTTC	TRBV7-2	NA	NA	TRBJ2-7
CASSPASLKSYTEAFF	TGTGCCAGCTCACCCGCCTCTTTGAAATCGTACACTGAAGCTTTCTTT	TRBV18	NA	NA	TRBJ1-1
CASSPTINQGPEQYF	TGTGCCAGCAGTCCGACGATCAATCAGGGGCCCGAGCAGTACTTC	TRBV6-2/TRBV6-3	NA	NA	TRBJ2-7
CASRGGAGGRNSGANVLTF	TGTGCCAGTAGGGGAGGGGCAGGGGGCCGCAACTCTGGGGCCAACGTCCTGACTTTC	TRBV19	NA	NA	TRBJ2-6
CASSVRTGAGNTEAFF	TGTGCCAGCAGTGTCCGGACAGGGGCCGGGAACACTGAAGCTTTCTTT	TRBV6-1	NA	TRBD1	TRBJ1-1
CAWTPGGPNEKLFF	TGTGCCTGGACCCCAGGGGGGCCGAATGAAAAACTGTTTTTT	TRBV30	NA	TRBD1	TRBJ1-4
CASGVVGTEAFF	TGTGCCAGCGGGGTAGTTGGAACTGAAGCTTTCTTT	TRBV9	NA	NA	TRBJ1-1
CASSEGLPPYNEQFF	TGTGCCAGCAGTGAAGGGTTACCGCCCTACAATGAGCAGTTCTTC	TRBV2	NA	NA	TRBJ2-1
CASSALRDTGELFF	TGTGCCAGCTCGGCCCTGCGGGACACCGGGGAGCTGTTTTTT	TRBV6-5	NA	NA	TRBJ2-2
CASSLVLESTDTQYF	TGTGCCAGCAGCTTAGTACTAGAGAGCACAGATACGCAGTATTTT	TRBV7-2	NA	NA	TRBJ2-3